The 18 T cell receptor beta chains below come from one sample, sequenced in a study of shared clonotypes between healthy human individuals. Terminally differentiated effector memory CD45RA+ cells were excluded from the naive CD8 cells, which were CD45RO-negative and positively selected for CCR7. Assay: immunoSEQ multiplex PCR; the TCRdb copy retains only in-frame clones and omits some. The table records about 2 million clones, about 94% of them present only once. Sequencing was carried out using naive CD8+ T cells sorted from blood. These receptor sequences come from a man aged 18 to 29 in good health.

About this clone itself: Other DNA sequences from this sample encode an identical CDR3 as well. CDR3 nucleotide sequence: TGCGCCAGCAGCCAATCAGCCTCCTACGAGCAGTACTTC. Protein product: CASSQSASYEQYF. J is TRBJ2-7 and V is TRBV4-1; D unresolved. CDR1 and CDR2 (germline): MGHRA, YSYEKL. With 2 bases removed from V and 0 bases from J, the gap between germline ends came to 5 bases. The CDR3 is made up of 13 amino acids.

As for this clone: Other DNA sequences of this sample code for an identical CDR3. The rearrangement links TRBV27 to TRBJ1-1; D is ambiguous. Germline assignment: CDR1 MNHEY and CDR2 SMNVEV (reference sequence). The CDR3 runs to 14 residues. The V and J ends lost 5 bases and 1 base respectively, with 11 bases between them. The CDR3 spells CASSLVAGNTEAFF. In DNA, the CDR3 is TGTGCCAGCAGTCTGGTGGCCGGGAACACTGAAGCTTTCTTT.

The rearrangement uses TRBV30 and TRBJ1-1; D remains ambiguous. Germline assignment: CDR1 GTSNPN and CDR2 SVGIG (reference sequence). V was pared by 3 bases and J by 5 bases, with 16 bases between. There are 14 residues in the CDR3. DNA for the CDR3: TGTGCCTGGAGGGCAGTGTCCCAGAAGACTGAAGCTTTCTTT. Translating gives CAWRAVSQKTEAFF.

The rearrangement links TRBV7-9 to TRBJ1-5, with TRBD1 as a possible D gene (5 bases). This CDR3 has 12 amino acids. The V end was cut by 5 bases, the J end by 9 bases, with 11 bases between. Germline lookup yields CDR1 SEHNR and CDR2 FQNEAQ (reference sequence). The CDR3 bases are TGTGCCAGCAGCCAAGGGGCAGGGCCCCAGCATTTT. It codes for CASSQGAGPQHF.

J is TRBJ1-2 and V is TRBV7-9, with D possibly being TRBD1 (5 bases). This CDR3 contains 15 residues. Trimming cost V 0 bases and J 2 bases, with 10 bases left between them. Germline V CDR1 and CDR2: SEHNR, FQNEAQ (reference sequence). The CDR3 reads CASSLARDLNYGYTF. The CDR3 DNA is TGTGCCAGCAGCTTAGCCCGGGACCTCAACTATGGCTACACCTTC.

The rearrangement links TRBV6-5 to TRBJ2-4; 7 nucleotides match TRBD1. J gave up 2 bases and V 6 bases, and 7 bases lay outside the gene matches. CDR1 is MNHEY and CDR2 is SVGAGI in the germline V gene. This CDR3 is built from 15 residues. CDR3: CASSEQGLTKNIQYF. The CDR3 DNA reads TGTGCCAGCAGCGAACAGGGGCTGACCAAAAACATTCAGTACTTC.

The V call is TRBV4-2, the J call TRBJ2-1; D possibly corresponds to TRBD1 (6 bases). The CDR3 is 13 amino acids. The V gene lost 9 bases and the J gene lost 2 bases, with 11 bases spanning the gap. Germline V gene lookup returns CDR1 LGHNA and CDR2 YNFKEQ. The CDR3 reads CASLDRTYNEQFF. CDR3 coding DNA: TGTGCCAGTCTCGACAGGACCTACAATGAGCAGTTCTTC.

The V call is TRBV11-3, the J call TRBJ2-5; no clear D gene. The ends were cut back, 4 bases at V and 2 bases at J, with 8 bases in the middle. CDR3 length: 13 residues. Germline-derived CDR1 and CDR2 are SGHNT and YENEEA. Here the CDR3 reads CASSYRVQETQYF. CDR3 DNA sequence: TGTGCCAGCAGCTATAGGGTTCAAGAGACCCAGTACTTC. The complete variable domain, with remaining parts taken from reference TRBV11-3 and TRBJ2-5, reads EAGVVQSPRYKIIEKKQPVAFWCNPISGHNTLYWYLQNLGQGPELLIRYENEEAVDDSQLPKDRFSAERLKGVDSTLKIQPAELGDSAVYLCASSYRVQETQYFGPGTRLLVL.

This chain connects TRBV7-8 to TRBJ2-1, with D unresolved. Per the germline V gene, CDR1 is SGHVS and CDR2 is FQNEAQ. V was pared by 1 base and J by 4 bases, with 11 bases between. CDR3 length: 15 residues. The CDR3 sequence is CASSLDPLIYNEQFF. The CDR3, as DNA: TGTGCCAGCAGCTTAGATCCTCTTATATACAATGAGCAGTTCTTC.

The J gene is TRBJ2-7, the V gene TRBV7-4; the match to TRBD2 covers 9 bases. Germline trimming cut 8 bases from V and 2 bases from J; bases unmatched to any gene: 7. Germline CDR1 and CDR2: SGHVT and SQSDAQ. The CDR3 is 14 amino acids. The CDR3 sequence is CASFGLALAYEQYF. CDR3 DNA sequence: TGTGCCAGCTTCGGACTAGCGTTGGCCTACGAGCAGTACTTC.

This clone was seen just once. The V and J genes are TRBV2 and TRBJ2-3, with 10 bases fitting TRBD2. V was clipped by 8 bases and J by 0 bases; unmatched bases: 8. CDR1 SNHLY and CDR2 FYNNEI come from the germline V gene. CDR3 length: 16 amino acids. CDR3 in amino acids: CASYSGRALSTDTQYF. The CDR3 region has the DNA TGTGCCAGCTACAGCGGGAGGGCCCTAAGCACAGATACGCAGTATTTT.

The chain joins TRBV28 to TRBJ2-1; D may be TRBD1 (6 bases). This CDR3 is 14 amino acids long. CDR1 and CDR2 from the germline V gene are MDHEN and SYDVKM. V gave up 6 bases and J gave up 4 bases, with 13 bases separating them. CDR3 nucleotide sequence: TGTGCCAGCAGCCCACAGGGCTTATACAATGAGCAGTTCTTC. Residues: CASSPQGLYNEQFF.

CDR3 residues: CASSGVTGQNYGYTF. CDR3 DNA: TGTGCCAGCAGTGGTGTAACAGGACAAAACTATGGCTACACCTTC. The chain is built from TRBV2 and TRBJ1-2; TRBD1 might be the D (5 bases). The CDR3 runs to 15 residues. Germline V gene sequence: CDR1 SNHLY, CDR2 FYNNEI. The V and J ends lost 4 bases and 2 bases respectively, with 14 bases between them.

The chain links TRBV7-9 to TRBJ2-2; D is perhaps TRBD1 or TRBD2 (5 bases each). This CDR3 comprises 17 residues. V was shortened by 7 bases and J by 0 bases, with 18 bases between the two germline ends. The germline V gene has CDR1 SEHNR and CDR2 FQNEAQ (reference sequence). The CDR3 region has the DNA TGTGCCAGCACCACAATGGCTGGGGGAGCGAACACCGGGGAGCTGTTTTTT. Translated, it gives CASTTMAGGANTGELFF.

The chain is built from TRBV10-2 and TRBJ2-2; D gene unclear. Per the germline V gene, CDR1 is WSHSY and CDR2 is SAAADI. The V and J ends lost 7 bases and 0 bases respectively, with 9 bases between them. This CDR3 comprises 14 residues. The CDR3 loop reads CASKTGPNTGELFF. The DNA of the CDR3 is TGCGCCAGCAAAACCGGGCCGAACACCGGGGAGCTGTTTTTT.

The chain joins TRBV5-6 to TRBJ1-3; TRBD1 agrees at 8 bases. Germline CDR1 is SGHDT and CDR2 is YYEEEE. The junction had 14 bases not matched to a gene; V was cut back by 2 bases and J by 7 bases. CDR3 length: 17 amino acids. Here the CDR3 DNA reads TGTGCCAGCAGCTTCGAAGGACAGGGAGCCCCCGCGAACACCATATATTTT. Translating gives CASSFEGQGAPANTIYF.

This chain connects TRBV30 to TRBJ1-2; TRBD1 matches at 7 bases. The CDR3 covers 15 residues. Germline loops: CDR1 GTSNPN, CDR2 SVGIG (reference sequence). Germline trimming cut 2 bases from V and 2 bases from J; bases unmatched to any gene: 8. The CDR3, as DNA: TGTGCCTGGAGTCTTCAAAGACAGGGAAACTATGGCTACACCTTC. Translation gives CAWSLQRQGNYGYTF. Using reference TRBV30 and TRBJ1-2 for the parts outside the CDR3, the full variable domain is SQTIHQWPATLVQPVGSPLSLECTVEGTSNPNLYWYRQAAGRGLQLLFYSVGIGQISSEVPQNLSASRPQDRQFILSSKKLLLSDSGFYLCAWSLQRQGNYGYTFGSGTRLTVV.

V gene TRBV5-1 combines with J gene TRBJ2-1, with 9 bases identical to TRBD1. Germline-derived CDR1 and CDR2 are SGHRS and YFSETQ. The CDR3 covers 16 residues. Unmatched junction bases numbered 11, after V lost 4 bases and J lost 6 bases. The CDR3 DNA reads TGCGCCAGCAGCGTGGAATCCGGGACAGGGTCCAATGAGCAGTTCTTC. The encoded protein is CASSVESGTGSNEQFF.